This T cell receptor (beta chain) originates from a study of blood T cell repertoires in COVID-19. CDR3 length: 17 amino acids. The V gene end was trimmed by 6 bases and the J gene end by 8 bases; junction bases not matched to a gene: 17. Germline V gene data show CDR1 as SGHVS and CDR2 as FQNEAQ. Profiled with immunoSEQ multiplex PCR; TCRdb holds only in-frame clones, not every one. The data show 250,000 or so clones, 80% to 90% seen once. This chain joins TRBV7-8 and TRBJ2-1; 9 bases fit TRBD2. Sequencing used peripheral blood. This TCR was recovered from a middle-aged man with acute or convalescent COVID-19. The CDR3 here is CASSRQAGGTMSYEQFF. The CDR3 nucleotides are TGTGCCAGCAGTCGCCAAGCGGGGGGAACAATGAGCTATGAGCAGTTCTTC. The whole variable domain, remainder taken from reference TRBV7-8 and TRBJ2-1, is GAGVSQSPRYKVAKRGQDVALRCDPISGHVSLFWYQQALGQGPEFLTYFQNEAQLDKSGLPSDRFFAERPEGSVSTLKIQRTQQEDSAVYLCASSRQAGGTMSYEQFFGPGTRLTVL.